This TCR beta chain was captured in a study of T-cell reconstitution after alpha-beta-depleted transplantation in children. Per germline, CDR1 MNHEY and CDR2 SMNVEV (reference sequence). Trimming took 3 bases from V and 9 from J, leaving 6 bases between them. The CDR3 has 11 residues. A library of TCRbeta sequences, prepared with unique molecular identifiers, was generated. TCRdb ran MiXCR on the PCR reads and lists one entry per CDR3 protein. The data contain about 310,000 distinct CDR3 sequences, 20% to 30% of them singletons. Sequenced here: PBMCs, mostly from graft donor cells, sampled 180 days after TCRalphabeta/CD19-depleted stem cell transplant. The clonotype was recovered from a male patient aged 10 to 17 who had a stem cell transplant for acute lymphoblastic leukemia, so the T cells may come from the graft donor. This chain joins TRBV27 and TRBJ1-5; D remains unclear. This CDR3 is CASSFRRPQHF. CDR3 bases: TGTGCCAGCAGTTTTCGTCGGCCCCAGCATTTT.